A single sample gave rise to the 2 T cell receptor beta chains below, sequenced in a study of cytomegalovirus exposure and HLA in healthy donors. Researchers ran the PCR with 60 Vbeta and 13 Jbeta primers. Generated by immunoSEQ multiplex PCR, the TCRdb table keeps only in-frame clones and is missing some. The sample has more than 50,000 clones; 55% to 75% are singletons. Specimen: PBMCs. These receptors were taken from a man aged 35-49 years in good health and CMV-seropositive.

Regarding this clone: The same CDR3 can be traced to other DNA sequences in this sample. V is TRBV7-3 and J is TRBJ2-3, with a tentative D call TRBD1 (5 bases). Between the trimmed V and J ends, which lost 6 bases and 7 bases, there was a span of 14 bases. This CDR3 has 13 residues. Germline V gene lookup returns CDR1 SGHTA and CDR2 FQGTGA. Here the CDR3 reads CASSLARAHTQYF. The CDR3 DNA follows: TGTGCCAGCAGTTTAGCCAGGGCGCATACGCAGTATTTT.

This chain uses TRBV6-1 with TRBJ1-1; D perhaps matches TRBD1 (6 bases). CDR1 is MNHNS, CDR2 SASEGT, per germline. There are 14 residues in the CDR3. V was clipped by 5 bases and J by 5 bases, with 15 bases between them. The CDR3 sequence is CASSKDSLGTEAFF. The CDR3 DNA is TGTGCCAGCAGTAAGGACAGTTTGGGTACTGAAGCTTTCTTT.